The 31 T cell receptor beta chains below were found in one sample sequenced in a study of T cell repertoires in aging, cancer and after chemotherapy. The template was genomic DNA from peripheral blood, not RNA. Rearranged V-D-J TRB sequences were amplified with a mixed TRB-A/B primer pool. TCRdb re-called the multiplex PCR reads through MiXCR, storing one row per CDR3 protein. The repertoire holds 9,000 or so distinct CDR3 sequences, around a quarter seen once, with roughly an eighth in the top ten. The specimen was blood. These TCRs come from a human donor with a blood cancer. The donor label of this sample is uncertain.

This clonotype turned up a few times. Here the CDR3 DNA reads TGTGCCAGCAGCCCCGCTGGCAGGGTAATCAATGAGCAGTTCTTC. Amino acid sequence: CASSPAGRVINEQFF. The chain uses TRBV12-3 or TRBV12-4 and TRBJ2-1; a weak D match, TRBD1 (5 bases). The CDR3 totals 15 residues. The V end lost 6 bases, the J end lost 6 bases, and 18 bases lay between the germline ends.

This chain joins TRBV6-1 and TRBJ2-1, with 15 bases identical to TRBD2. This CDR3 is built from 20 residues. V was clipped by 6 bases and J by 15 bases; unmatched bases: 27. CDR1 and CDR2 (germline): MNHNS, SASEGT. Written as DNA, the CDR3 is TGTGCCAGCAGCGTTTTCTCCGGGACTAGCGGGGGACTAGCGGGAGGTAGTAGGTTCTTC. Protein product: CASSVFSGTSGGLAGGSRFF.

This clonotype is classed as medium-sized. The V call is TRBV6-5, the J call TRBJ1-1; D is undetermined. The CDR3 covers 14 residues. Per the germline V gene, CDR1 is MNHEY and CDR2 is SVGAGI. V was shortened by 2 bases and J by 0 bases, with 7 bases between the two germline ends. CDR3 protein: CASSYHGLNTEAFF. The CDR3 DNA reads TGTGCCAGCAGTTACCACGGGCTGAACACTGAAGCTTTCTTT.

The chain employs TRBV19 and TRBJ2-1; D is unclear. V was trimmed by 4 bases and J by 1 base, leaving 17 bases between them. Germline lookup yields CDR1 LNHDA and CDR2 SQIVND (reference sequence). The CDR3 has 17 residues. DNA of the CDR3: TGTGCCAGTAGTAGGAGCGAGTTTGGCGCTTCCTACAATGAGCAGTTCTTC. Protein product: CASSRSEFGASYNEQFF.

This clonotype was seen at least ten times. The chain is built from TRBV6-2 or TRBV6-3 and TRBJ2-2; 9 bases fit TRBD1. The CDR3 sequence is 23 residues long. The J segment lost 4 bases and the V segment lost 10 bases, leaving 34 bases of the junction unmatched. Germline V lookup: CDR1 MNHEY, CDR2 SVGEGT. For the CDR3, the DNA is TGTGCCACCGGGGTCTTCCGAGCCTTTCGGGACAGGGTCCGAGCAAGGGGCACCGGGGAGCTGTTTTTT. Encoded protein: CATGVFRAFRDRVRARGTGELFF.

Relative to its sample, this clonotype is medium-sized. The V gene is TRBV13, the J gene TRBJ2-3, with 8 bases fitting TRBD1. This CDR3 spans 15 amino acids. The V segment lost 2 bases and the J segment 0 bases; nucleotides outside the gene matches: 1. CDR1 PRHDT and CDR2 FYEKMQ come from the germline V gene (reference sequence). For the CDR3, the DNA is TGTGCCAGCAGCTTAAGGGACAGGAGCACAGATACGCAGTATTTT. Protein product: CASSLRDRSTDTQYF.

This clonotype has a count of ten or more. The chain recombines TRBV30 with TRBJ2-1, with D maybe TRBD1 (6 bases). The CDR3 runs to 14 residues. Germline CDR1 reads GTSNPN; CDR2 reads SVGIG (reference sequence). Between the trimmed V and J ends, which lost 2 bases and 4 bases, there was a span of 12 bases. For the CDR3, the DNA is TGTGCCTGGAGTAGGGGACAAAAGTACAATGAGCAGTTCTTC. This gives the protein CAWSRGQKYNEQFF.

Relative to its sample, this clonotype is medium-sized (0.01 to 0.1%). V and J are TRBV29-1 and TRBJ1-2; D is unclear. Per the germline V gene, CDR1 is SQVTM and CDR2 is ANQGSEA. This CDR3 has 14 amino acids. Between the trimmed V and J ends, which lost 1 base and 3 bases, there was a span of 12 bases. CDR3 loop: CSVEVGARHYGYTF. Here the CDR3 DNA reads TGCAGCGTTGAAGTCGGAGCCCGACACTATGGCTACACCTTC.

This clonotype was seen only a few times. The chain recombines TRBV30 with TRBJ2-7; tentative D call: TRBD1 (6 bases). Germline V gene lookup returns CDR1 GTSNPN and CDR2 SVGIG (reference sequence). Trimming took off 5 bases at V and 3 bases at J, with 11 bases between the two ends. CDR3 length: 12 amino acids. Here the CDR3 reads CAWGQRDYEQYF. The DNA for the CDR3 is TGTGCCTGGGGACAGCGAGACTACGAGCAGTACTTC.

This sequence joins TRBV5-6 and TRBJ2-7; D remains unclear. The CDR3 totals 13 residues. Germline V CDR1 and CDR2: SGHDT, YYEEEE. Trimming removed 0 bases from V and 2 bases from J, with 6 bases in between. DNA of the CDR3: TGTGCCAGCAGCTTGGGGGGAACCTACGAGCAGTACTTC. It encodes CASSLGGTYEQYF.

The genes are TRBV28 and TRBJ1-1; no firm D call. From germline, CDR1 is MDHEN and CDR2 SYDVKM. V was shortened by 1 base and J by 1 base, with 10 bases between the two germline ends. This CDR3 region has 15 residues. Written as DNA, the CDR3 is TGTGCCAGCAGTTTATTAGGGTCCGGGAACACTGAAGCTTTCTTT. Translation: CASSLLGSGNTEAFF.

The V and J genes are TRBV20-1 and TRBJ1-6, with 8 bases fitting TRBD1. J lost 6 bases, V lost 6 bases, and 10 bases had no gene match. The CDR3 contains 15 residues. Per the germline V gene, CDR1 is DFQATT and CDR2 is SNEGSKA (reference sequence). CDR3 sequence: CSAKGTGQGNSPLHF. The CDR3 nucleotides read TGCAGTGCCAAAGGGACAGGACAGGGTAATTCACCCCTCCACTTT.

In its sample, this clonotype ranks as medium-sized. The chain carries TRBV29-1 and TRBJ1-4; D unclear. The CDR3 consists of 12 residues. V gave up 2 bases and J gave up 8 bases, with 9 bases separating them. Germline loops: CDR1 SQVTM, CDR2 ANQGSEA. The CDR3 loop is CSVESLEEKLFF. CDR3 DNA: TGCAGCGTTGAATCCCTAGAAGAAAAACTGTTTTTT.

The CDR3 loop is CASSGGAGRLGDTQYF. The CDR3 nucleotides are TGTGCCAGCAGTGGAGGGGCAGGGCGGTTAGGGGATACGCAGTATTTT. The V call is TRBV6-1, the J call TRBJ2-3, with D tentatively TRBD1 or TRBD2 (5 bases each). CDR1 and CDR2 from the germline V gene are MNHNS and SASEGT. The CDR3 spans 16 residues. Trimming cost V 4 bases and J 6 bases, with 20 bases left between them.

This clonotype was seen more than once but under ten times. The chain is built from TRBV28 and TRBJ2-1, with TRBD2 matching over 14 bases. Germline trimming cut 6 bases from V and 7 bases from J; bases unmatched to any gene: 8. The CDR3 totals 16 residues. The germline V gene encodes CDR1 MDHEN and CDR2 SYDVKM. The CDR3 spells CASREGLAGVGNEQFF. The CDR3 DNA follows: TGTGCCAGCAGAGAGGGACTAGCGGGAGTTGGGAATGAGCAGTTCTTC.

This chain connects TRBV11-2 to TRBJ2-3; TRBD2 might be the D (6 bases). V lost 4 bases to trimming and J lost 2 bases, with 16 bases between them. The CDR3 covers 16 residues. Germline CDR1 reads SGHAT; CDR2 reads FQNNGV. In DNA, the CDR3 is TGTGCCAGCAGCTCCCAGCGCGGGACGATCACAGATACGCAGTATTTT. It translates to CASSSQRGTITDTQYF.

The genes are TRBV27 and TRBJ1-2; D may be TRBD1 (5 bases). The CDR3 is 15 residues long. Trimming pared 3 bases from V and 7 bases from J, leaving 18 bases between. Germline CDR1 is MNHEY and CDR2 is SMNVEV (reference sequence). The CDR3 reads CASSLGRGSIVGYTF. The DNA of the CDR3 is TGTGCCAGCAGTTTGGGTAGGGGCAGTATCGTTGGCTACACCTTC.

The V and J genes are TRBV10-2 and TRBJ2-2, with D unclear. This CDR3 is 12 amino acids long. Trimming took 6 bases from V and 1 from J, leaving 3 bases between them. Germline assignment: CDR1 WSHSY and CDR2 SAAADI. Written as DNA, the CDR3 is TGCGCCAGCAGGGGGAACACCGGGGAGCTGTTTTTT. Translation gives CASRGNTGELFF.

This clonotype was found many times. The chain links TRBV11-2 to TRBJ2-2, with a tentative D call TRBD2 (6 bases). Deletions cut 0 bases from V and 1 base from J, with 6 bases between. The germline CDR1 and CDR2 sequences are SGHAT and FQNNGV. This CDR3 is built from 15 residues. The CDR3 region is CASSLEGGNTGELFF. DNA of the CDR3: TGTGCCAGCAGCTTAGAGGGAGGGAACACCGGGGAGCTGTTTTTT.

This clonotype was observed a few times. The CDR3 DNA is TGTGCCAGCAGCTTGGACCAGGGGGTAGCGAGCTACGAGCAGTACTTC. Its translation is CASSLDQGVASYEQYF. The chain is built from TRBV5-4 and TRBJ2-7, with TRBD1 identical over 7 bases. This CDR3 has 16 amino acids. Germline V gene sequence: CDR1 SGHNT, CDR2 YYREEE (reference sequence). Germline trimming cut 0 bases from V and 3 bases from J; bases unmatched to any gene: 9.

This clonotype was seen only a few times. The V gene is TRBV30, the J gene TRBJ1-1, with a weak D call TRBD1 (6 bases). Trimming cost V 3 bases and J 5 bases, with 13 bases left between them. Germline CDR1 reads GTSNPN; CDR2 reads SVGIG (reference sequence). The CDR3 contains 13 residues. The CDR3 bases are TGTGCCTGGAGGATCGCCAGGGGAACTGAAGCTTTCTTT. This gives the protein CAWRIARGTEAFF.

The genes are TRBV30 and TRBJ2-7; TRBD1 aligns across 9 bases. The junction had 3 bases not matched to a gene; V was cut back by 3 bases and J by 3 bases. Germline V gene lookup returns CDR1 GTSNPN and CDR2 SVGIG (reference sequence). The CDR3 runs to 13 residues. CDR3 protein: CAWSVGQGYEQYF. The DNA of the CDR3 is TGTGCCTGGAGCGTGGGACAGGGCTACGAGCAGTACTTC.

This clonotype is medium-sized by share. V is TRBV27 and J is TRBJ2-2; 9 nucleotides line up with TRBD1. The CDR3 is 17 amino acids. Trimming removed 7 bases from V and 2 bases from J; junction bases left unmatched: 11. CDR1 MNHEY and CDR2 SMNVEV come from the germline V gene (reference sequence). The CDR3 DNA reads TGTGCCAGCATGAAACGGAGGGACAGGGTAAACACCGGGGAGCTGTTTTTT. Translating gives CASMKRRDRVNTGELFF.

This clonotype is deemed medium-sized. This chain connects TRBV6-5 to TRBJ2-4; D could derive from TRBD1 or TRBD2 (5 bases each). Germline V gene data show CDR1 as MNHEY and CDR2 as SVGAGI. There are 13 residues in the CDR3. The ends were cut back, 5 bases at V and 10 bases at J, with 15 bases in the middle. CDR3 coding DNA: TGTGCCAGCAGTCCCCGGGCCGAGGGGATTCAGTACTTC. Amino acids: CASSPRAEGIQYF.

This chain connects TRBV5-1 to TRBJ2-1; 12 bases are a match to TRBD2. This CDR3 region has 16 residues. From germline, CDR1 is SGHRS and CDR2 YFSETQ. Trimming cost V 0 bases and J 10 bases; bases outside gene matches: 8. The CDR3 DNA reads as TGCGCCAGCAGCTTGGAGACTAGCGGGAGACATCGGGAGCAGTTCTTC. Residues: CASSLETSGRHREQFF.

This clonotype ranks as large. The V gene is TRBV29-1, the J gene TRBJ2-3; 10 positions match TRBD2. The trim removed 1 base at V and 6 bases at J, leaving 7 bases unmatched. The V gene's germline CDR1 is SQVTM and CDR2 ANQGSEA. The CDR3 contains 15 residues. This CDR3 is CSVEALAGVLDTQYF. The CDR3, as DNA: TGCAGCGTTGAAGCGCTAGCGGGGGTCCTGGATACGCAGTATTTT.

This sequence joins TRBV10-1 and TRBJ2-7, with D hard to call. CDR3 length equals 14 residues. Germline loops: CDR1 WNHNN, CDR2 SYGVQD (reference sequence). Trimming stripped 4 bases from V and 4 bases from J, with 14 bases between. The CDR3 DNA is TGCGCCAGCAGTGCTCGACGGATTCCTTACGAGCAGTACTTC. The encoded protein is CASSARRIPYEQYF.

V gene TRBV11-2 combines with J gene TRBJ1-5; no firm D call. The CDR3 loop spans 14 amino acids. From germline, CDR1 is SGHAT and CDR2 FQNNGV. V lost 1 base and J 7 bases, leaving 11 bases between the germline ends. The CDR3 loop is CASSLGSGRQPQHF. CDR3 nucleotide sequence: TGTGCCAGCAGCTTAGGGTCAGGAAGACAGCCCCAGCATTTT.

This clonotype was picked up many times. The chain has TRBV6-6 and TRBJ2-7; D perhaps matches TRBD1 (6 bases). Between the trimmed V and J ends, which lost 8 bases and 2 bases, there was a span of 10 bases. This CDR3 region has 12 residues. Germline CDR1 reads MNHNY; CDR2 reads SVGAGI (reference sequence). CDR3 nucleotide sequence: TGTGCCAGCCAGGACAGCGCCTACGAGCAGTACTTC. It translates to CASQDSAYEQYF.

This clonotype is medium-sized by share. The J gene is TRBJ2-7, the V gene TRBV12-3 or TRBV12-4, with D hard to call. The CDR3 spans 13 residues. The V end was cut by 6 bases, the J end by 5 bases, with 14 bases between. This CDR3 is CASSPFSPDEQYF. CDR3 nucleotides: TGTGCCAGCAGCCCCTTCTCCCCGGACGAGCAGTACTTC.

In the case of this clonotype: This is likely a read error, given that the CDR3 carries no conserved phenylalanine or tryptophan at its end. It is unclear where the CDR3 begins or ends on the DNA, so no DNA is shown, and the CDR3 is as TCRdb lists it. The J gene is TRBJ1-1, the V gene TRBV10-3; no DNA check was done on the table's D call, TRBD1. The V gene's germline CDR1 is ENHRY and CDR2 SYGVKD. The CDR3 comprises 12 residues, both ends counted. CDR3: CAISDGDRAPSH.